The following is a T cell receptor beta chain sequence with its context. What it binds is not known. Primers included in the PCR were 60 Vbeta and 13 Jbeta primers. Profiled with immunoSEQ multiplex PCR; TCRdb holds only in-frame clones, not every one. Counted here are approximately 150,000 clones, almost 80% occurring once; the ten biggest clones make up roughly 1.3%. The data were taken from a study of cytomegalovirus exposure and HLA in healthy donors. Overall study findings and caveats: Using the classifier, cytomegalovirus status was reportedly diagnosed with high specificity and sensitivity. Serostatus for CMV was the only available immune exposure information. Associated with cytomegalovirus, according to the listing, were 150 to 200 TCR beta chains.

The origin of this receptor is a man aged 30 to 45 in good health and CMV-seronegative. Sequencing was carried out using PBMCs.

The CDR3 is CASKVRGGRTAYTF. The CDR3 DNA reads TGTGCCAGCAAGGTACGGGGAGGAAGGACGGCCTACACCTTC. J is TRBJ1-2 and V is TRBV2, with D unclear. With 7 bases removed from V and 10 bases from J, the gap between germline ends came to 22 bases. The CDR3 is 14 amino acids. Germline V CDR1 and CDR2: SNHLY, FYNNEI.